The next 15 T cell receptor beta chains were all read from a single sample in a study of cytomegalovirus exposure and HLA in healthy donors. Primers included in the PCR were 60 Vbeta and 13 Jbeta primers. Repertoires were generated with immunoSEQ multiplex PCR, while TCRdb's copy carries only in-frame clones and drops some. The repertoire holds 100,000 or so clones, with around 74% as singletons. The sequencing input was PBMCs. The receptors were gathered from a man aged 40-49 years in good health and CMV-seronegative.

The V gene is TRBV28, the J gene TRBJ1-2; D is uncertain. Germline assignment: CDR1 MDHEN and CDR2 SYDVKM. With 6 bases removed from V and 7 bases from J, the gap between germline ends came to 27 bases. The CDR3 is 17 amino acids. The CDR3 coding sequence is TGTGCCAGCAGCTATTTGAGAGGAAAGGGCGCGGGGAGTGGCTACACCTTC. Translation: CASSYLRGKGAGSGYTF.

The chain recombines TRBV18 with TRBJ2-2, with 7 bases lining up with TRBD1. V lost 3 bases and J lost 2; bases outside the gene matches: 9. The CDR3 covers 17 residues. Germline V CDR1 and CDR2: KGHSH, LQKENI. CDR3 nucleotides: TGTGCCAGCTCACCGATACACCAGGGGGTCAACACCGGGGAGCTGTTTTTT. It encodes CASSPIHQGVNTGELFF.

For this clone: At the DNA level, this CDR3 is encoded by other sequences in the same sample as well. As DNA, the CDR3 is TGTGCCTGGAGTGTCGGGAGGAGCGGTGAGCAGTTCTTC. It encodes CAWSVGRSGEQFF. This chain uses TRBV30 with TRBJ2-1; the match to TRBD2 covers 7 bases. The germline V gene has CDR1 GTSNPN and CDR2 SVGIG (reference sequence). The CDR3 is made up of 13 amino acids. Trimming cost V 0 bases and J 9 bases; bases outside gene matches: 5.

The chain combines TRBV4-1 with TRBJ1-1; a weak D match, TRBD1 (5 bases). Germline values: CDR1 MGHRA, CDR2 YSYEKL. The CDR3 extends over 14 amino acids. V was cut by 8 bases and J by 3 bases, with 16 bases left in between. The CDR3 DNA follows: TGCGCCAGCGGTCTTTGGGGAGGGGACACTGAAGCTTTCTTT. Residues: CASGLWGGDTEAFF.

The table lists this clone with a few counts. V is TRBV6-6 and J is TRBJ1-6; D remains unclear. V lost 2 bases and J 10 bases, leaving 9 bases between the germline ends. Germline loops: CDR1 MNHNY, CDR2 SVGAGI (reference sequence). The CDR3 runs 13 residues. CDR3 region: CASSYDGLSPLHF. The CDR3 DNA sequence: TGTGCCAGCAGTTACGACGGGTTATCACCCCTCCACTTT.

This clone was detected once. The chain recombines TRBV9 with TRBJ2-5; TRBD2 aligns across 7 bases. Germline V gene lookup returns CDR1 SGDLS and CDR2 YYNGEE. V dropped 3 bases and J dropped 3; count of bases not matched to a gene: 5. The CDR3 extends over 14 amino acids. The CDR3 spells CASSAQLAEETQYF. CDR3 coding DNA: TGTGCCAGCAGCGCTCAGCTAGCGGAAGAGACCCAGTACTTC.

In its sample, this clone was seen a few times. Here the CDR3 reads CASSLGVSGMGTDTQYF. The CDR3 nucleotides are TGTGCCAGCAGCTTAGGGGTTAGCGGGATGGGCACAGATACGCAGTATTTT. This chain joins TRBV7-2 and TRBJ2-3; 8 bases fit TRBD2. This CDR3 spans 17 amino acids. Germline V gene lookup returns CDR1 SGHTA and CDR2 FQGNSA. Losses at the gene ends were 1 base for V and 1 base for J; bases not matched to a gene: 7.

This clone appeared a single time. The CDR3 protein is CASSPPGGQPQHF. CDR3 bases: TGTGCCAGCTCACCACCGGGGGGTCAGCCCCAGCATTTT. V gene TRBV18 combines with J gene TRBJ1-5; D is perhaps TRBD1 (5 bases). Trimming cost V 0 bases and J 6 bases, with 6 bases left between them. The V gene's germline CDR1 is KGHSH and CDR2 LQKENI. CDR3 size: 13 residues.

The chain couples TRBV7-9 to TRBJ1-1, with D unclear. The CDR3 is made up of 14 amino acids. V was shortened by 5 bases and J by 0 bases, with 10 bases between the two germline ends. Germline V lookup: CDR1 SEHNR, CDR2 FQNEAQ (reference sequence). The CDR3 nucleotides are TGTGCCAGCAGCCCACGGGTGATGAACACTGAAGCTTTCTTT. Translation gives CASSPRVMNTEAFF. The complete variable domain, with remaining parts taken from reference TRBV7-9 and TRBJ1-1, reads DTGVSQNPRHKITKRGQNVTFRCDPISEHNRLYWYRQTLGQGPEFLTYFQNEAQLEKSRLLSDRFSAERPKGSFSTLEIQRTEQGDSAMYLCASSPRVMNTEAFFGQGTRLTVV.

The V call is TRBV7-9, the J call TRBJ1-1; D unclear. The CDR3 length is 15 residues. V lost 5 bases, J lost 1 base, and 14 bases lay in between. From germline, CDR1 is SEHNR and CDR2 FQNEAQ (reference sequence). The CDR3 protein is CASSLTRSGNTEAFF. The CDR3 DNA reads as TGTGCCAGCAGCCTGACTCGATCGGGGAACACTGAAGCTTTCTTT.

The table lists this clone with a few counts. The rearrangement links TRBV2 to TRBJ1-5; 7 nucleotides agree with TRBD1. V shed 6 bases, J shed 3 bases, and the junction held 8 bases outside the gene matches. This CDR3 region has 15 residues. The germline gives CDR1 SNHLY, CDR2 FYNNEI. CDR3 loop: CASRTRGQYNQPQHF. CDR3 DNA: TGTGCCAGCAGGACCAGGGGACAGTACAATCAGCCCCAGCATTTT.

The chain combines TRBV9 with TRBJ2-1, with 7 bases fitting TRBD1. Per the germline V gene, CDR1 is SGDLS and CDR2 is YYNGEE. V lost 3 bases and J lost 6; bases outside the gene matches: 6. This CDR3 is built from 14 residues. For the CDR3, the DNA is TGTGCCAGCAGCGACTGGGACAGATCCAATGAGCAGTTCTTC. Its translation: CASSDWDRSNEQFF.

The rearrangement uses TRBV30 and TRBJ2-1; D call uncertain. V lost 4 bases to trimming and J lost 7 bases, with 8 bases between them. CDR1 and CDR2 (germline): GTSNPN, SVGIG (reference sequence). This CDR3 is built from 11 residues. CDR3 sequence: CAWTTRNEQFF. The CDR3 DNA follows: TGTGCCTGGACAACTCGGAATGAGCAGTTCTTC.

The J gene is TRBJ2-3, the V gene TRBV6-6, with a tentative D call TRBD1 (6 bases). The CDR3 runs to 15 residues. Germline V gene sequence: CDR1 MNHNY, CDR2 SVGAGI (reference sequence). The V end was cut by 4 bases, the J end by 2 bases, with 13 bases between. CDR3 coding DNA: TGTGCCAGCAGTTTCCCACAGGGTTCCACAGATACGCAGTATTTT. Translated, it gives CASSFPQGSTDTQYF.

The chain recombines TRBV21-1 with TRBJ1-1; the D call of TRBD1 is as the table states it, not checked on the DNA. TRBV21-1 is a pseudogene segment. This CDR3 is built from 13 residues. This chain's CDR3 is CASSTGTGGEAFF. In nucleotides, the CDR3 is TGTGCCAGCAGCACCGGGACAGGGGGCGAAGCTTTCTTT.